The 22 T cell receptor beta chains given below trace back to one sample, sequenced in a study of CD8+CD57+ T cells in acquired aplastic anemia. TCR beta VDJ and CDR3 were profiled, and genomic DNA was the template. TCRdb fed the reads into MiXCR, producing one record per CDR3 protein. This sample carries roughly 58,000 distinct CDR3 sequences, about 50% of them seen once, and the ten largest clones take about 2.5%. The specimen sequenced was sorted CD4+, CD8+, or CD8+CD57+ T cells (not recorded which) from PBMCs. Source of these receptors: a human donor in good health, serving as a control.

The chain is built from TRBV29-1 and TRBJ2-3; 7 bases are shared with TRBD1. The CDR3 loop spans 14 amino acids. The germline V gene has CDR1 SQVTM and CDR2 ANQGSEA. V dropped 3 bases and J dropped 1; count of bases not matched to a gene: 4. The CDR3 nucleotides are TGCAGCGTTGATTTTGGACAGGGCACAGATACGCAGTATTTT. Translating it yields CSVDFGQGTDTQYF.

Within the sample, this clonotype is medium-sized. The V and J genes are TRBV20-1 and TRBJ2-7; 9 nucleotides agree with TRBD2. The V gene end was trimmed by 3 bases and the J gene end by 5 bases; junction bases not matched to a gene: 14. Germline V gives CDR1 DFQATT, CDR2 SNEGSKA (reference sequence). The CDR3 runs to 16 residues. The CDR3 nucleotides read TGCAGTGCTAGTCCCGAGGGGGGACTAGCCTTCCACGAGCAGTACTTC. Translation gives CSASPEGGLAFHEQYF.

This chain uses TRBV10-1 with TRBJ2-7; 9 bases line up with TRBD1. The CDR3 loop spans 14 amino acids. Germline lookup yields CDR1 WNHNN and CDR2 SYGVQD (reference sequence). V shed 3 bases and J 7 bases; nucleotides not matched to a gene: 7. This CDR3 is CASSEAQGALEQYF. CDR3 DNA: TGCGCCAGCAGTGAAGCACAGGGGGCCTTGGAGCAGTACTTC.

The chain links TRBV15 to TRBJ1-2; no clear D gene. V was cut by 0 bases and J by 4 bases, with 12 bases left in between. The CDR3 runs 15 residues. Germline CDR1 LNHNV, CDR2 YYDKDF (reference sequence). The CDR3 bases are TGTGCCACCAGCAGAGATCGGGGAGAGGCCTATGGCTACACCTTC. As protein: CATSRDRGEAYGYTF.

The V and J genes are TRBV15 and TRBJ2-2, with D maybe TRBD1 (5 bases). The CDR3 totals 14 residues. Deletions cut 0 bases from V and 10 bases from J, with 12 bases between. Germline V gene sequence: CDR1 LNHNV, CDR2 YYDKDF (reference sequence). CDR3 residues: CATSRDRGIEELFF. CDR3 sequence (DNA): TGTGCCACCAGCAGAGATAGGGGTATCGAGGAGCTGTTTTTT.

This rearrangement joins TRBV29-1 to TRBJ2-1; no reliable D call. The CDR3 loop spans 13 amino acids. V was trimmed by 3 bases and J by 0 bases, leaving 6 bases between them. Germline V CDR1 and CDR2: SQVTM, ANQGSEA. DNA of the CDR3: TGCAGCGTTGACGTGGTCTCCTACAATGAGCAGTTCTTC. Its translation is CSVDVVSYNEQFF.

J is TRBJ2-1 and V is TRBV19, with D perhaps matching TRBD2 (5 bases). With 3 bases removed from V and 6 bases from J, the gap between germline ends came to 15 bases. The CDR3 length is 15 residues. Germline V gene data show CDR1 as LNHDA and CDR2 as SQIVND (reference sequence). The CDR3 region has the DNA TGTGCCAGTAGTATGTTCCTCGGACTTGTCAATGAGCAGTTCTTC. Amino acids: CASSMFLGLVNEQFF.

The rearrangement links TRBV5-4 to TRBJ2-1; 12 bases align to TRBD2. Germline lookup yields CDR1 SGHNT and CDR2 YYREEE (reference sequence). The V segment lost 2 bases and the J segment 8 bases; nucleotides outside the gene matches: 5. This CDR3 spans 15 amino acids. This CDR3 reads CASSFGTSGLDEQFF. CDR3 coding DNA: TGTGCCAGCAGCTTCGGGACTAGCGGGTTAGATGAGCAGTTCTTC.

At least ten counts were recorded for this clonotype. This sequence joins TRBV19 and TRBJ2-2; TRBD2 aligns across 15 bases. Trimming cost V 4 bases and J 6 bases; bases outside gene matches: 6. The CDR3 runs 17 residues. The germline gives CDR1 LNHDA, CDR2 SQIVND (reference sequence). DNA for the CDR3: TGTGCCAGTAGTAACAGAAGGACTAGCGGGAGGGCCGGGGAGCTGTTTTTT. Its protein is CASSNRRTSGRAGELFF.

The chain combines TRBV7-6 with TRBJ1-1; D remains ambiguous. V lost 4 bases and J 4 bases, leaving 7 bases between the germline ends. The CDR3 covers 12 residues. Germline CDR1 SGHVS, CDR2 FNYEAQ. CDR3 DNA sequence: TGTGCCAGCAGCTCACTGACCACTGAAGCTTTCTTT. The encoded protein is CASSSLTTEAFF.

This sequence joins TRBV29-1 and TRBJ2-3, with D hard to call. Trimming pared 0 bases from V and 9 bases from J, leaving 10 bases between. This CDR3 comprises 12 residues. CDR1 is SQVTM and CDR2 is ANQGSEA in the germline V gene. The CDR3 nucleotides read TGCAGCGTTGAAGACGGGCGAAAAACGCAGTATTTT. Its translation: CSVEDGRKTQYF.

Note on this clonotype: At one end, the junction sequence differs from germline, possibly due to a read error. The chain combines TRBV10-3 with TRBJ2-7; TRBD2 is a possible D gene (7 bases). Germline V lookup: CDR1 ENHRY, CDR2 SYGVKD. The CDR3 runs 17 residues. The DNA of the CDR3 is TGTGCCTTCAGCCGCATATTCCTAGCGGACAGCTCCTACGAGCAGTACTTC. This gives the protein CAFSRIFLADSSYEQYF.

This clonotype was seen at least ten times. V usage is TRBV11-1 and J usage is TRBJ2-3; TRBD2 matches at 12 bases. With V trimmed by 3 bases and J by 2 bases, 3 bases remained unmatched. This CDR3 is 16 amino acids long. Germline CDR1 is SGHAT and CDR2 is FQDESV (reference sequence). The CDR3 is CASSFTSGGYTDTQYF. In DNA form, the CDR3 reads TGTGCCAGCAGCTTTACTAGCGGGGGGTACACAGATACGCAGTATTTT.

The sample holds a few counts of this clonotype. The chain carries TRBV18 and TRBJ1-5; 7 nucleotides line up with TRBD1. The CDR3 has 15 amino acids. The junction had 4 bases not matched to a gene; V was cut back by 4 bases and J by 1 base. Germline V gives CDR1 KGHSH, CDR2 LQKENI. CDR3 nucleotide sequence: TGTGCCAGCTCACAGGGGGCAGAAAGCAATCAGCCCCAGCATTTT. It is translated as CASSQGAESNQPQHF.

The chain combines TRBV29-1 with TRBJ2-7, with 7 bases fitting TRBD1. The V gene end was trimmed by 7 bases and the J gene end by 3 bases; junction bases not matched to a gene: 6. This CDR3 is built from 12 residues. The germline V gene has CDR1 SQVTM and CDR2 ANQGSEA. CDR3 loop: CSAGNRGYEQYF. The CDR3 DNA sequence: TGCAGCGCCGGGAACAGGGGCTACGAGCAGTACTTC.

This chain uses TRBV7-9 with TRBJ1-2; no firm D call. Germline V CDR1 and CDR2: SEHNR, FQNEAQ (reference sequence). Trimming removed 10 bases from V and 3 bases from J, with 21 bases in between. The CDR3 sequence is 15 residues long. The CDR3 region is CAISDGSREDYGYTF. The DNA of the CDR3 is TGTGCCATCAGTGACGGGAGCCGGGAGGACTATGGCTACACCTTC.

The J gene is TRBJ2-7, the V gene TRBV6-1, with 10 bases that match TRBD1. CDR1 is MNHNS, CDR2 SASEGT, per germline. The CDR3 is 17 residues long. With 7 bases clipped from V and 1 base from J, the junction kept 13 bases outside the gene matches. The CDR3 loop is CASIGTGAYTESYEQYF. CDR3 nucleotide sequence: TGTGCCAGCATAGGGACAGGGGCTTATACAGAGTCCTACGAGCAGTACTTC.

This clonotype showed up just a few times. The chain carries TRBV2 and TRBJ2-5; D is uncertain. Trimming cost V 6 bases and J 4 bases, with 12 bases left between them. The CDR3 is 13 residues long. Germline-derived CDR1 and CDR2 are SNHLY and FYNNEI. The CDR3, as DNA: TGTGCCAGCAGGACCTTTGACACAGAGACCCAGTACTTC. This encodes CASRTFDTETQYF.

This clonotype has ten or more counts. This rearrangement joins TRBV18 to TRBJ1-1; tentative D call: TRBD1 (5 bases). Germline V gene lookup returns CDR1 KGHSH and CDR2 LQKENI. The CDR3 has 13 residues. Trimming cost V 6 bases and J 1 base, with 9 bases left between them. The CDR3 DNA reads TGTGCCAGCTCGGGGGATCAGAACACTGAAGCTTTCTTT. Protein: CASSGDQNTEAFF.

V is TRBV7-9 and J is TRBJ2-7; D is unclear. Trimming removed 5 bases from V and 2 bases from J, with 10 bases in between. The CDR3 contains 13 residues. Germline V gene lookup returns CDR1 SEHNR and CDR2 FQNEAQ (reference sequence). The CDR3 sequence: CASSTLSTYEQYF. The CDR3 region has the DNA TGTGCCAGCAGCACCCTTTCAACCTACGAGCAGTACTTC. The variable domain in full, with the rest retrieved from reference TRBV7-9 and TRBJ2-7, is DTGVSQNPRHKITKRGQNVTFRCDPISEHNRLYWYRQTLGQGPEFLTYFQNEAQLEKSRLLSDRFSAERPKGSFSTLEIQRTEQGDSAMYLCASSTLSTYEQYFGPGTRLTVT.

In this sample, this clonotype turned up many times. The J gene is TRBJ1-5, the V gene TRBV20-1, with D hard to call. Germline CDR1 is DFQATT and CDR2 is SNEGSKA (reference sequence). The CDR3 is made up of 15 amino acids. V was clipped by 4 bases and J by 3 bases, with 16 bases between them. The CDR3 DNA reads TGCAGTGCTACCCAGGACGGAGCTTCCAATCAGCCCCAGCATTTT. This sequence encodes CSATQDGASNQPQHF.

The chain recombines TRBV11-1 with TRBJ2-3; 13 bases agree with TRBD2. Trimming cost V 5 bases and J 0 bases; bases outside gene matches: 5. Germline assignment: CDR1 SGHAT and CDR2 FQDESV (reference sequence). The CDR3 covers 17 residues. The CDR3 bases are TGTGCCAGCAGCCCAGGGACTAGCGGGGCTAGCACAGATACGCAGTATTTT. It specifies CASSPGTSGASTDTQYF.